Listed below are T cell receptor beta chains from one sample, sequenced in a study of response to subunit inactivated influenza vaccine. In TCRdb, the RT-PCR reads were re-called with MiXCR into one record per CDR3 protein. The sample records over 650,000 distinct CDR3 sequences, around a sixth being singletons. The source was PBMCs from blood, collected about 5 days after vaccination. These receptors all come from a man aged 50-59 years who received an inactivated influenza vaccine. The CDR3 runs from the conserved cysteine through the conserved F or W. D genes are given only for firm matches. Clone size appears in some rows only: once, few, many, or a class for an expanded clone.

TRBD1	TRBV20-1	few	TRBJ2-4	TGCAGTGCTAGAGATCTGGGACAGACAACCAAAAACATTCAGTACTTC	CSARDLGQTTKNIQYF
-	TRBV5-6	-	TRBJ2-1	TGTGCCAGCAGCTTGAGGGGCCGGGGATGGACCAACAATGAGCAGTTCTTC	CASSLRGRGWTNNEQFF
TRBD1	TRBV4-3	-	TRBJ2-7	TGCGCCAGCAGCCGGGACAGGGGCTACGAGCTGTACTTC	CASSRDRGYELYF
-	TRBV24-1	few	TRBJ2-1	TGTGCCACCAGTGTTCCAGGGCCGGGGTCCTACAATGAGCAGTTCTTC	CATSVPGPGSYNEQFF
-	TRBV7-6	few	TRBJ2-1	TGTGCCAGCAGCTTTCTCATGGGCGATGAGCAGTTCTTC	CASSFLMGDEQFF
-	TRBV4-3	once	TRBJ2-7	TGCGCCAGCAGCCAAGATGCGGGCAAACTGACCTACGAGCAGTACTTC	CASSQDAGKLTYEQYF
-	TRBV29-1	few	TRBJ2-5	TGCAGCGTTTGGGCAGTACTCCAAGAGACCCAGTACTTC	CSVWAVLQETQYF
TRBD1	TRBV6-1	-	TRBJ1-2	TGTGCCAGCAGTAGGGGACAGGGGGCGGACTATGGCTACACCTTC	CASSRGQGADYGYTF
-	TRBV6-1	few	TRBJ1-2	TGTGCCAGCAGCCCCAGGGGAGGTAGAAGCTACACCTTC	CASSPRGGRSYTF
-	TRBV5-1	many	TRBJ2-5	TGCGCCAGCAGCTTGGGGAACAGGGAGACCCAGTACTTC	CASSLGNRETQYF
TRBD2	TRBV7-8	-	TRBJ2-7	TGTGCCAGCAGCTTACTGACTAGCGGGGATTCCGAGCAGTACTTC	CASSLLTSGDSEQYF
TRBD2	TRBV6-5	few	TRBJ2-1	TGTGCCAGCAGTCACCCCTTCTTAGCGGGTTTAACCTACAATGAGCAGTTCTTC	CASSHPFLAGLTYNEQFF
TRBD2	TRBV5-4	many	TRBJ2-5	TGTGCCAGCAGCTTGGGGACTAGCGTTGAGACCCAGTACTTC	CASSLGTSVETQYF
TRBD2	TRBV5-6	-	TRBJ2-3	TGTGCCAGCAGCTTGGGAAGGGAAAGCGGGAGAATGTATACGCAGTATTTT	CASSLGRESGRMYTQYF
-	TRBV12-3/TRBV12-4	many	TRBJ2-3	TGTGCCAGCAGTCCCCGGGTAACTTTTCCAGATACGCAGTATTTT	CASSPRVTFPDTQYF
TRBD1	TRBV25-1	-	TRBJ1-2	TGTGCCAGCAGTGGGACAGGGGGCTTTGGCTACACCTTC	CASSGTGGFGYTF
-	TRBV7-6	few	TRBJ2-5	TGTGCCAGCAGCTTTGGAATGGCGGAGGGAGAGACCCAGTACTTC	CASSFGMAEGETQYF
TRBD1	TRBV10-3	medium-sized	TRBJ2-2	TGTGCCATCAGACGGGGAAGGGGACAGGCGAACACCGGGGAGCTGTTTTTT	CAIRRGRGQANTGELFF
-	TRBV6-1	few	TRBJ1-2	TGTGCCAGCACCGGGCCCGCGACAGGACAATTAGCTAACTATGGCTACACCTTC	CASTGPATGQLANYGYTF
-	TRBV12-3/TRBV12-4	few	TRBJ2-1	TGTGCCAGCAGTTTGGGCGGGGCAGCTAACAATGAGCAGTTCTTC	CASSLGGAANNEQFF
-	TRBV20-1	few	TRBJ1-5	TGCAGCTTGACAGGAAATGGGCAGCCCCAGCATTTT	CSLTGNGQPQHF
-	TRBV5-1	-	TRBJ1-2	TGCGCCAGCAGCCAGGAGACAGGTCTGATTCATGGCTACACCTTC	CASSQETGLIHGYTF
-	TRBV14	few	TRBJ2-7	TGTGCCAGCAGCCCCACTTGGGAGCGCGAGCAGTACTTC	CASSPTWEREQYF
TRBD2	TRBV24-1	-	TRBJ2-2	TGTGCCACCTCCCGGCCTAGCGGGAACACCGGGGAGCTGTTTTTT	CATSRPSGNTGELFF
TRBD1	TRBV12-3/TRBV12-4	many	TRBJ1-1	TGTGCCAGCAGGGCCGGGACAGGGGGCACTGAAGCTTTCTTT	CASRAGTGGTEAFF
-	TRBV4-3	-	TRBJ2-1	TGCGCCAGCAGCCAGTTTACCGGGGCCAATGAGCAGTTCTTC	CASSQFTGANEQFF
-	TRBV10-3	-	TRBJ2-7	TGTGCCATCACAGGGTCCGACGAGCAGTACTTC	CAITGSDEQYF
-	TRBV7-8	few	TRBJ2-7	TGTGCCAGCAGCTTAGCGCTGGGACTGTCCTACGAGCAGTACTTC	CASSLALGLSYEQYF
TRBD2	TRBV29-1	-	TRBJ2-5	TGCAGCGCTACCATCCTCGGACTAGCTGGTTGGGGAGAGACCCAGTACTTC	CSATILGLAGWGETQYF
TRBD1	TRBV6-1	few	TRBJ2-6	TGTGCCAGCGGACAGGGTGCTGGGGCCAACGTCCTGACTTTC	CASGQGAGANVLTF
-	TRBV20-1	many	TRBJ2-1	TGCAGTGCTAGAGACCTACTAGCAAATGAGCAGTTCTTC	CSARDLLANEQFF
-	TRBV6-5	few	TRBJ2-3	TGTGCCAGCAGTTACTCGAGCGGGCCCACAGATACGCAGTATTTT	CASSYSSGPTDTQYF
-	TRBV7-8	many	TRBJ1-6	TGTGCCAGCAGCCCGCGGACGGTTGGGAATTCACCCCTCCACTTT	CASSPRTVGNSPLHF
-	TRBV20-1	-	TRBJ1-1	TGCAGTGCTCCTAATCCGGGGCAGGTTGGTACTGAAGCTTTCTTT	CSAPNPGQVGTEAFF
TRBD2	TRBV6-1	-	TRBJ2-5	TGTGCCAGCAGGTTTACGGGGGGGCCACGAGAGACCCAGTACTTC	CASRFTGGPRETQYF
-	TRBV5-1	few	TRBJ1-1	TGCGCCAGCAGCTTGGAGGGGTTTGGGGCTGAAGCTTTCTTT	CASSLEGFGAEAFF
-	TRBV18	-	TRBJ2-2	TGTGCCAGCTCACCCCCGATGAGGGCGAACACCGGGGAGCTGTTTTTT	CASSPPMRANTGELFF
TRBD1	TRBV7-6	-	TRBJ2-7	TGTGCCAGCAGCTACGGACAGGGTACCCCATCACCCTACGAGCAGTACTTC	CASSYGQGTPSPYEQYF
TRBD2	TRBV6-1	few	TRBJ2-7	TGTGCCAGCAGCCCTGGTAGCGGGGGGGGCCAGTACTTC	CASSPGSGGGQYF
-	TRBV20-1	few	TRBJ2-5	TGCAGTGTGGTCGGGGGGACCCAGTACTTC	CSVVGGTQYF
-	TRBV28	few	TRBJ2-5	TGTGCCAGCAGTATTCCACGGTTCCAAGAGACCCAGTACTTC	CASSIPRFQETQYF
-	TRBV28	few	TRBJ2-1	TGTGCCACCATTATGGGGTTGGAGAATGAGCAGTTCTTC	CATIMGLENEQFF
-	TRBV5-1	many	TRBJ2-2	TGCGCCAGCAGCTACGACAGGACCAACACCGGGGAGCTGTTTTTT	CASSYDRTNTGELFF
TRBD1	TRBV28	-	TRBJ1-4	TGTGCCAGCAGTGTACAGGGGGGAAAACTGTTTTTT	CASSVQGGKLFF
-	TRBV28	-	TRBJ2-4	TGTGCCAGCAGGAGTTACCGGGGCAAAAACATTCAGTACTTC	CASRSYRGKNIQYF